A selection of T cell receptor beta chains follows, all from one sample in a study of cytomegalovirus exposure and HLA in healthy donors. The method was immunoSEQ multiplex PCR; TCRdb's version includes in-frame clones alone and lacks a portion of them. The sample has 150,000 to 200,000 clones, about two thirds seen once. The sequenced sample consisted of PBMCs. These receptors were collected from a man in his thirties or forties in good health and CMV-seropositive. Each CDR3 is given with its conserved first and last residue. D genes are given only for firm matches. Part of the rows lack a size; the others show once, few, many or a class for expanded clones.

TRBJ2-2	TRBV11-2	few	-	16	CASSRGRGARTGELFF	TGTGCCAGCAGCCGGGGCCGGGGGGCGAGGACCGGGGAGCTGTTTTTT
TRBJ2-7	TRBV6-1	-	-	14	CASSDRRKSYEQYF	TGTGCCAGCAGTGATCGTAGAAAGAGTTACGAGCAGTACTTC
TRBJ1-5	TRBV9	-	TRBD1	15	CASSVGQGENQPQHF	TGTGCCAGCAGCGTCGGACAGGGGGAGAATCAGCCCCAGCATTTT
TRBJ1-1	TRBV4-1	-	-	13	CASSTRGGTEAFF	TGCGCCAGCAGTACCCGGGGGGGGACTGAAGCTTTCTTT
TRBJ2-7	TRBV5-3	few	-	14	CARSLDTGSYEQYF	TGTGCCAGAAGCTTGGATACAGGGAGTTACGAGCAGTACTTC
TRBJ2-1	TRBV2	-	TRBD2	17	CASSGASGSRAGNEQFF	TGTGCCAGCAGTGGGGCTAGCGGGAGTCGGGCGGGCAATGAGCAGTTCTTC
TRBJ1-1	TRBV10-1	-	-	17	CASSGSGGVGLNTEAFF	TGCGCCAGCAGTGGTTCGGGGGGAGTGGGGCTGAACACTGAAGCTTTCTTT
TRBJ2-5	TRBV18	-	TRBD2	16	CASSPFTSGNQETQYF	TGTGCCAGCTCACCTTTTACTAGCGGGAACCAAGAGACCCAGTACTTC
TRBJ2-7	TRBV6-5	-	-	14	CASSYTMATHEQYF	TGTGCCAGCAGCTACACCATGGCCACCCACGAGCAGTACTTC
TRBJ1-3	TRBV7-3	-	-	15	CASSLTAGIGNTIYF	TGTGCCAGCAGCTTAACTGCCGGGATCGGAAACACCATATATTTT
TRBJ1-2	TRBV27	-	TRBD1	13	CASSWGTGFGYTF	TGTGCCAGCAGTTGGGGGACAGGGTTCGGCTACACCTTC
TRBJ2-4	TRBV5-1	-	TRBD2	14	CASSWGEGENIQYF	TGCGCCAGCAGTTGGGGGGAGGGTGAAAACATTCAGTACTTC
TRBJ1-2	TRBV5-4	few	-	14	CASSLGQANYGYTF	TGTGCCAGCAGCTTGGGACAAGCTAACTATGGCTACACCTTC
TRBJ2-7	TRBV29-1	-	TRBD2	16	CSVEDREGLAGYEQYF	TGCAGCGTTGAAGATCGTGAGGGGCTAGCGGGGTACGAGCAGTACTTC
TRBJ2-7	TRBV9	-	TRBD1	15	CASSAIGQGTGEQYF	TGTGCCAGCAGCGCGATCGGACAGGGGACGGGGGAGCAGTACTTC
TRBJ2-1	TRBV28	-	-	14	CASSSPGGSNEQFF	TGTGCCAGCAGTTCCCCGGGGGGCAGCAATGAGCAGTTCTTC
TRBJ2-2	TRBV6-1	-	-	15	CASRVASARDGELFF	TGTGCCAGCAGGGTCGCTAGCGCTAGGGACGGGGAGCTGTTTTTT
TRBJ2-1	TRBV6-5	-	-	14	CASSYSNRYNEQFF	TGTGCCAGCAGTTACTCGAACAGATATAATGAGCAGTTCTTC
TRBJ2-5	TRBV28	few	TRBD1	16	CASSPFEGQGGETQYF	TGTGCCAGCAGTCCGTTTGAGGGACAGGGTGGGGAGACCCAGTACTTC
TRBJ1-2	TRBV6-5	-	-	14	CASSYGRQTHGYTF	TGTGCCAGCAGTTACGGTAGACAGACCCATGGCTACACCTTC
TRBJ2-1	TRBV6-6	-	TRBD2	15	CASSYSPGLHNEQFF	TGTGCCAGCAGTTACTCCCCGGGACTACACAATGAGCAGTTCTTC
TRBJ2-1	TRBV6-4	-	-	15	CASSDSSGEYNEQFF	TGTGCCAGCAGTGACTCCTCGGGAGAGTACAATGAGCAGTTCTTC
TRBJ1-6	TRBV30	-	-	13	CAWSPPRDSPLHF	TGTGCCTGGAGTCCACCGAGAGATTCACCCCTCCACTTT
TRBJ2-1	TRBV5-6	-	-	16	CASSLWIGREVNEQFF	TGTGCCAGCAGCTTGTGGATCGGCAGGGAAGTAAATGAGCAGTTCTTC
TRBJ2-3	TRBV10-3	-	TRBD1	16	CAIRPYDRGIADTQYF	TGTGCCATCAGACCCTACGACAGGGGGATCGCAGATACGCAGTATTTT
TRBJ2-7	TRBV19	-	-	13	CASSIAPGFPLYF	TGTGCCAGTAGTATAGCGCCAGGCTTTCCCCTGTACTTC
TRBJ1-5	TRBV28	few	TRBD1	15	CASSLLQGAHQPQHF	TGTGCCAGCAGTTTATTACAGGGGGCCCATCAGCCCCAGCATTTT
TRBJ2-5	TRBV6-4	once	-	16	CASSDPDSLWGETQYF	TGTGCCAGCAGTGACCCGGACAGCCTTTGGGGAGAGACCCAGTACTTC
TRBJ1-1	TRBV6-5	-	-	14	CASRSPRGNTEAFF	TGTGCCAGCAGATCTCCCAGGGGGAACACTGAAGCTTTCTTT
TRBJ2-1	TRBV13	few	TRBD2	16	CASSARGGAYSHEQFF	TGTGCCAGCAGCGCCCGGGGGGGGGCCTACTCCCATGAGCAGTTCTTC
TRBJ2-7	TRBV25-1	-	TRBD2	16	CASSEYGTSGRYEQYF	TGTGCCAGCAGTGAATATGGGACTAGCGGGCGCTACGAGCAGTACTTC
TRBJ2-2	TRBV19	-	TRBD2	15	CASSIAARETGELFF	TGTGCCAGTAGTATAGCTGCGCGGGAGACCGGGGAGCTGTTTTTT
TRBJ1-1	TRBV20-1	-	-	10	CSATDSEAFF	TGCAGTGCTACTGACAGCGAAGCTTTCTTT
TRBJ1-2	TRBV2	-	-	14	CASRAQGGNYGYTF	TGTGCCAGCAGGGCCCAGGGAGGTAACTATGGCTACACCTTC
TRBJ2-5	TRBV27	-	TRBD2	17	CASSLYAPAGGGETQYF	TGTGCCAGCAGTTTATACGCCCCCGCGGGAGGCGGGGAGACCCAGTACTTC
TRBJ2-3	TRBV2	few	TRBD2	18	CASRDGLAGGFRTDTQYF	TGTGCCAGCAGAGACGGACTAGCGGGAGGGTTTCGCACAGATACGCAGTATTTT
TRBJ1-3	TRBV19	-	-	14	CASSSGPLGNTIYF	TGTGCCAGTAGTAGCGGGCCCTTGGGAAACACCATATATTTT
TRBJ1-2	TRBV6-5	-	-	12	CASKDSIFGYTF	TGTGCCAGCAAAGACAGTATCTTTGGCTACACCTTC
TRBJ2-3	TRBV11-1	-	-	15	CASSSSTGFTDTQYF	TGTGCCAGCAGCTCCTCAACAGGGTTCACAGATACGCAGTATTTT
TRBJ1-2	TRBV6-6	-	TRBD1	13	CASTPGQGPGYTF	TGTGCCAGCACTCCGGGACAGGGGCCCGGCTACACCTTC
TRBJ2-7	TRBV6-1	-	TRBD1	15	CASMGHGTGDDEQYF	TGTGCCAGCATGGGACACGGGACAGGGGATGACGAGCAGTACTTC
TRBJ1-1	TRBV2	-	-	13	CASTQVLNTEAFF	TGTGCCAGCACTCAGGTGTTGAACACTGAAGCTTTCTTT
TRBJ2-5	TRBV15	-	TRBD1	14	CATSKGQGRETQYF	TGTGCCACCAGCAAAGGACAGGGGCGGGAGACCCAGTACTTC
TRBJ2-1	TRBV9	-	-	15	CASSFWDSPPVQQFF	TGTGCCAGCAGCTTCTGGGACTCCCCTCCGGTGCAGCAGTTCTTC
TRBJ2-3	TRBV27	-	TRBD2	15	CASSTLAGGGDTQYF	TGTGCCAGCAGTACCCTAGCGGGAGGAGGAGATACGCAGTATTTT
TRBJ1-2	TRBV5-6	-	TRBD1	13	CASSLGQAGGYTF	TGTGCCAGCAGCCTGGGACAGGCAGGTGGCTACACCTTC
TRBJ1-1	TRBV7-9	-	-	13	CSSSLGSGTEAFF	TGTTCCAGCAGCTTAGGGTCGGGCACTGAAGCTTTCTTT
TRBJ2-5	TRBV9	-	TRBD2	16	CASSATRTGGGETQYF	TGTGCCAGCAGCGCCACTCGGACGGGAGGGGGAGAGACCCAGTACTTC
TRBJ2-7	TRBV19	-	-	13	CASSIGTIYEQYF	TGTGCCAGTAGTATCGGGACAATCTACGAGCAGTACTTC
TRBJ2-7	TRBV7-9	-	-	16	CASSLLGGEEGYEQYF	TGTGCCAGCAGCTTATTAGGAGGGGAAGAGGGCTACGAGCAGTACTTC
TRBJ2-7	TRBV28	-	TRBD2	17	CASSLSLAGGTSYEQYF	TGTGCCAGCAGTTTATCTCTAGCGGGAGGAACCTCCTACGAGCAGTACTTC
TRBJ1-5	TRBV18	-	TRBD1	16	CASSELTGGGNQPQHF	TGTGCCAGCTCAGAACTTACAGGGGGGGGCAATCAGCCCCAGCATTTT
TRBJ2-3	TRBV30	-	TRBD1	15	CAWSVTGARGDTQYF	TGTGCCTGGAGTGTAACAGGGGCCAGGGGAGATACGCAGTATTTT
TRBJ1-1	TRBV20-1	-	TRBD1	11	CSADRETEAFF	TGCAGTGCAGACAGGGAAACTGAAGCTTTCTTT
TRBJ2-7	TRBV6-5	few	-	15	CASSYVVPGAYEQYF	TGTGCCAGCAGTTACGTGGTTCCGGGAGCTTACGAGCAGTACTTC
TRBJ1-1	TRBV2	few	-	15	CASRDYRERGSEAFF	TGTGCCAGCAGGGATTACCGGGAGAGGGGTAGTGAAGCTTTCTTT
TRBJ2-3	TRBV7-3	-	-	14	CASSVDRATDTQYF	TGTGCCAGCAGCGTCGACAGAGCCACAGATACGCAGTATTTT
TRBJ1-2	TRBV6-1	-	TRBD1	13	CASSRDRAYGYTF	TGTGCCAGCAGTCGGGACAGGGCCTATGGCTACACCTTC
TRBJ2-5	TRBV29-1	-	-	11	CSVVEQETQYF	TGCAGCGTTGTAGAGCAGGAGACCCAGTACTTC